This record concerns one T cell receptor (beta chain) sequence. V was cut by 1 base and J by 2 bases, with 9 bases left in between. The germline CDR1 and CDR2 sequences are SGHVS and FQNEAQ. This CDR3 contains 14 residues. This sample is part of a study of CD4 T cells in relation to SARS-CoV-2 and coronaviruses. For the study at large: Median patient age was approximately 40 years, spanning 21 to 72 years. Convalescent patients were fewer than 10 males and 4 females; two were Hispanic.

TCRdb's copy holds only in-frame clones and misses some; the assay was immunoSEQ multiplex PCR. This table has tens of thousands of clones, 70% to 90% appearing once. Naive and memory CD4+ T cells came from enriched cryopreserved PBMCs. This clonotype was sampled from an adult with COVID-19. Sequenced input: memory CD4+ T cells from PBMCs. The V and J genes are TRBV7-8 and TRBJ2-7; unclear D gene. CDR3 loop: CASSLEVVAYEQYF. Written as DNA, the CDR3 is TGTGCCAGCAGCTTAGAAGTCGTAGCCTACGAGCAGTACTTC.